Listed here are 26 T cell receptor beta chains from one sample, sequenced in a study of blood T cell repertoires in COVID-19. Profiled with immunoSEQ multiplex PCR; TCRdb holds only in-frame clones, not every one. Here the sample spans more than 200,000 clones, roughly nine tenths being singletons. Sequencing input: peripheral blood. Receptor source: a man aged 18 to 29 with active or convalescent COVID-19.

The chain uses TRBV6-6 and TRBJ2-7; 8 bases agree with TRBD2. Losses at the gene ends were 5 bases for V and 0 bases for J; bases not matched to a gene: 12. The CDR3 is 17 amino acids. Germline lookup yields CDR1 MNHNY and CDR2 SVGAGI (reference sequence). The CDR3 loop reads CASSRTISGTSSYEQYF. The CDR3 region has the DNA TGTGCCAGCAGTCGTACCATTAGCGGGACTAGCTCCTACGAGCAGTACTTC.

The chain is built from TRBV5-1 and TRBJ2-2; D remains ambiguous. The CDR3 covers 16 residues. V dropped 2 bases and J dropped 7 bases, with 18 bases sitting between them. Looked up from germline, CDR1 is SGHRS and CDR2 is YFSETQ. The CDR3 here is CASSFRDPPGFGELFF. The CDR3 DNA sequence: TGCGCCAGCAGCTTTAGAGATCCTCCAGGTTTCGGGGAGCTGTTTTTT.

The chain uses TRBV7-3 and TRBJ2-6; D remains ambiguous. Germline V lookup: CDR1 SGHTA, CDR2 FQGTGA. V lost 3 bases and J 2 bases, leaving 8 bases between the germline ends. This CDR3 is built from 15 residues. The CDR3 is CASSLGRPGANVLTF. Written as DNA, the CDR3 is TGTGCCAGCAGCTTGGGCCGACCTGGGGCCAACGTCCTGACTTTC.

This chain links TRBV21-1 with TRBJ2-1; TRBD2 is the table's D call, not checked against the DNA. TRBV21-1 is designated a pseudogene. CDR3 length: 15 amino acids. CDR3 loop: CASSSGLAEDNEQFF. The CDR3 DNA reads as TGTGCCAGCAGCAGTGGACTAGCGGAAGACAATGAGCAGTTCTTC.

A single count supports this clone. The chain has TRBV2 and TRBJ2-3; no clear D gene. The CDR3 contains 14 residues. V was shortened by 4 bases and J by 2 bases, with 10 bases between the two germline ends. Germline loops: CDR1 SNHLY, CDR2 FYNNEI. The CDR3, as DNA: TGTGCCAGCAGTGGGTCTAGACTCACAGATACGCAGTATTTT. This gives the protein CASSGSRLTDTQYF.

V and J are TRBV27 and TRBJ1-2; D is ambiguous. Germline CDR1 is MNHEY and CDR2 is SMNVEV (reference sequence). V was trimmed by 3 bases and J by 8 bases, leaving 13 bases between them. CDR3 length: 13 residues. The CDR3 loop is CASSFSGTGGYTF. For the CDR3, the DNA is TGTGCCAGCAGTTTTTCAGGAACTGGGGGCTACACCTTC.

The rearrangement links TRBV7-2 to TRBJ2-5; 7 nucleotides match TRBD1. The CDR3 consists of 14 residues. CDR1 and CDR2 (germline): SGHTA, FQGNSA. Germline trimming cut 2 bases from V and 5 bases from J; bases unmatched to any gene: 5. The DNA of the CDR3 is TGTGCCAGCAGCTTACGAGGGGGCCTGGAGACCCAGTACTTC. Its protein product is CASSLRGGLETQYF.

This clone was observed a few times. The chain employs TRBV15 and TRBJ1-5; no firm D call. The CDR3 is made up of 15 amino acids. Germline loops: CDR1 LNHNV, CDR2 YYDKDF (reference sequence). Deletions cut 0 bases from V and 0 bases from J, with 6 bases between. The DNA for the CDR3 is TGTGCCACCAGCAGAGACGGTTTTAGCAATCAGCCCCAGCATTTT. Amino acids: CATSRDGFSNQPQHF.

The rearrangement uses TRBV19 and TRBJ1-2; maybe TRBD1 (6 bases). There are 11 residues in the CDR3. Germline lookup yields CDR1 LNHDA and CDR2 SQIVND (reference sequence). The V and J ends lost 3 bases and 8 bases respectively, with 7 bases between them. The CDR3: CASSIRGGYTF. The CDR3 DNA is TGTGCCAGTAGTATCAGGGGCGGCTACACCTTC.

This rearrangement joins TRBV3-1 (or the pseudogene TRBV3-2) to TRBJ1-5, with no clear D. The CDR3 is made up of 12 amino acids. Trimming removed 4 bases at V and 5 bases at J, with 6 bases between. CDR1 and CDR2 from the germline V gene are LGHDT and YNNKEL (reference sequence). The CDR3 here is CASSLGYQPQHF. In DNA, the CDR3 is TGTGCCAGCAGCCTCGGGTATCAGCCCCAGCATTTT.

The rearrangement links TRBV27 to TRBJ2-7; D may be TRBD2 (6 bases). CDR1 is MNHEY and CDR2 is SMNVEV in the germline V gene (reference sequence). Trimming took off 4 bases at V and 3 bases at J, with 10 bases between the two ends. The CDR3 loop spans 13 amino acids. In nucleotides, the CDR3 is TGTGCCAGCAGTTGGGGACTGTTCTACGAGCAGTACTTC. It codes for CASSWGLFYEQYF.

The genes are TRBV4-1 and TRBJ1-1; no clear D gene. The CDR3 is 14 residues long. Trimming cost V 1 base and J 3 bases, with 9 bases left between them. Germline V gene sequence: CDR1 MGHRA, CDR2 YSYEKL. CDR3 coding DNA: TGCGCCAGCAGCCAAGTTCTGTCGGACACTGAAGCTTTCTTT. Its protein is CASSQVLSDTEAFF.

This clone was detected only a few times. The V and J genes are TRBV29-1 and TRBJ1-3, with no clear D. The V gene lost 5 bases and the J gene lost 0 bases, with 8 bases spanning the gap. The length of the CDR3 is 13 residues. Germline V gene lookup returns CDR1 SQVTM and CDR2 ANQGSEA. CDR3 sequence (DNA): TGCAGCGTTTCTGAGGGCTCTGGAAACACCATATATTTT. Its protein is CSVSEGSGNTIYF.

This chain joins TRBV18 and TRBJ2-7; D unresolved. There are 13 residues in the CDR3. Germline CDR1 is KGHSH and CDR2 is LQKENI. With 4 bases removed from V and 5 bases from J, the gap between germline ends came to 12 bases. The CDR3 region is CASSQDMLNEQYF. The CDR3 DNA reads as TGTGCCAGCTCACAAGACATGTTGAACGAGCAGTACTTC. Combining the CDR3 with reference TRBV18 and TRBJ2-7 gives the whole variable domain NAGVMQNPRHLVRRRGQEARLRCSPMKGHSHVYWYRQLPEEGLKFMVYLQKENIIDESGMPKERFSAEFPKEGPSILRIQQVVRGDSAAYFCASSQDMLNEQYFGPGTRLTVT.

The sample holds a few counts of this clone. The chain recombines TRBV6-2 or TRBV6-3 with TRBJ2-7; D is unresolved. The CDR3 contains 13 residues. The V gene's germline CDR1 is MNHEY and CDR2 SVGEGT. Trimming shortened V by 0 bases and J by 2 bases, and 5 bases separated the two germline ends. The CDR3 reads CASSYSLPYEQYF. The DNA of the CDR3 is TGTGCCAGCAGTTACTCTCTCCCCTACGAGCAGTACTTC.

CDR3 residues: CASSKGQRNTIYF. The CDR3 nucleotides are TGTGCCAGCAGTAAGGGACAGAGAAACACCATATATTTT. The rearrangement links TRBV12-3 or TRBV12-4 to TRBJ1-3, with TRBD1 matching over 7 bases. The ends lost 5 bases at V and 5 bases at J; junction bases unmatched: 3. The CDR3 runs 13 residues.

In its sample, this clone was seen once. This sequence joins TRBV6-5 and TRBJ2-7, with D possibly being TRBD1 (6 bases). The length of the CDR3 is 14 residues. CDR1 is MNHEY, CDR2 SVGAGI, per germline. The V and J ends lost 2 bases and 2 bases respectively, with 10 bases between them. The CDR3 region has the DNA TGTGCCAGCAGTTACAACCAGGGGACCTACGAGCAGTACTTC. It encodes CASSYNQGTYEQYF.

This rearrangement joins TRBV6-5 to TRBJ1-6; 8 nucleotides align to TRBD1. V trimming: 6 bases; J trimming: 7 bases; junction bases outside the gene matches: 8. The CDR3 length is 15 residues. Germline V gene data show CDR1 as MNHEY and CDR2 as SVGAGI. Here the CDR3 reads CASRADRVRNSPLHF. CDR3 in DNA: TGTGCCAGCAGAGCGGACAGGGTACGGAATTCACCCCTCCACTTT.

The gene calls are TRBV5-1 and TRBJ2-7; the D is unclear. Per germline, CDR1 SGHRS and CDR2 YFSETQ. V dropped 0 bases and J dropped 1 base, with 11 bases sitting between them. The CDR3 is 15 residues long. This CDR3 is CASSLGEAISYEQYF. In nucleotides, the CDR3 is TGCGCCAGCAGCTTGGGAGAGGCTATTTCCTACGAGCAGTACTTC.

The chain employs TRBV7-2 and TRBJ2-1; maybe TRBD2 (5 bases). The V gene lost 3 bases and the J gene lost 4 bases, with 13 bases spanning the gap. There are 15 residues in the CDR3. Germline CDR1 SGHTA, CDR2 FQGNSA. The CDR3, as DNA: TGTGCCAGCAGCTTTTACCAGCGGTATTACAATGAGCAGTTCTTC. It is translated as CASSFYQRYYNEQFF.

V gene TRBV7-2 combines with J gene TRBJ2-7; the match to TRBD1 covers 7 bases. The trim removed 5 bases at V and 2 bases at J, leaving 6 bases unmatched. The CDR3 is 14 amino acids. The germline CDR1 and CDR2 sequences are SGHTA and FQGNSA. DNA of the CDR3: TGTGCCAGCAGCCACCGGGACAGACCCTACGAGCAGTACTTC. Amino acid sequence: CASSHRDRPYEQYF.

Only one count was recorded for this clone. V and J are TRBV6-1 and TRBJ1-6, with D unclear. The CDR3 length is 15 residues. Trimming removed 2 bases at V and 13 bases at J, with 18 bases between. Germline CDR1 MNHNS, CDR2 SASEGT. CDR3 nucleotide sequence: TGTGCCAGCAGTGAATTTTCGAGGTTGCCCTCCCCCCTCCACTTT. This sequence encodes CASSEFSRLPSPLHF.

V usage is TRBV9 and J usage is TRBJ2-7; 7 bases match TRBD2. From germline, CDR1 is SGDLS and CDR2 YYNGEE. Losses at the gene ends were 4 bases for V and 7 bases for J; bases not matched to a gene: 17. CDR3 length equals 16 residues. Here the CDR3 DNA reads TGTGCCAGCAGCAGGACACCGGGACTGGGACTACAGGAGCAGTACTTC. This sequence encodes CASSRTPGLGLQEQYF.

V gene TRBV7-9 combines with J gene TRBJ2-5; 8 positions match TRBD1. Germline assignment: CDR1 SEHNR and CDR2 FQNEAQ (reference sequence). The CDR3 is made up of 13 amino acids. Unmatched junction bases numbered 5, after V lost 6 bases and J lost 5 bases. The CDR3 DNA sequence: TGTGCCAGCAGGGTTAGACAGGGGGAGACCCAGTACTTC. It specifies CASRVRQGETQYF.

V gene TRBV5-6 combines with J gene TRBJ2-5; a weak D match, TRBD1 (5 bases). Germline loops: CDR1 SGHDT, CDR2 YYEEEE. With 3 bases removed from V and 5 bases from J, the gap between germline ends came to 11 bases. The CDR3 has 13 residues. As DNA, the CDR3 is TGTGCCAGCAGCTGGGGCCAGGCGGAGACCCAGTACTTC. Translated: CASSWGQAETQYF.

The chain combines TRBV15 with TRBJ1-1; 9 nucleotides match TRBD1. V was pared by 4 bases and J by 1 base, with 4 bases of the junction left unmatched. CDR3 length equals 15 residues. Germline assignment: CDR1 LNHNV and CDR2 YYDKDF (reference sequence). The chain's CDR3 is CATSTQGQGNTEAFF. In DNA, the CDR3 is TGTGCCACCAGCACCCAGGGACAGGGGAACACTGAAGCTTTCTTT.